The 17 T cell receptor beta chains in this list originate from one sample, sequenced in a study of blood T cell repertoires in COVID-19. Repertoires were generated with immunoSEQ multiplex PCR, while TCRdb's copy carries only in-frame clones and drops some. Here the sample spans around 170,000 clones, roughly four fifths being singletons. Sequencing used peripheral blood. Receptors originate from a man between 65 and 85 years old who had recovered from COVID-19.

J is TRBJ1-6 and V is TRBV7-2; TRBD1 agrees at 10 bases. The trim removed 4 bases at V and 7 bases at J, leaving 4 bases unmatched. The CDR3 is made up of 15 amino acids. The germline CDR1 and CDR2 sequences are SGHTA and FQGNSA. CDR3 residues: CASSSTGGANSPLHF. Here the CDR3 DNA reads TGTGCCAGCAGCTCGACAGGGGGCGCGAATTCACCCCTCCACTTT.

The chain carries TRBV23-1 and TRBJ2-5; 8 bases match TRBD2. TRBV23-1 is an ORF, and what it does is uncertain. The V segment lost 7 bases and the J segment 1 base; nucleotides outside the gene matches: 8. The CDR3 extends over 15 amino acids. In nucleotides, the CDR3 is TGCGCCAGCATCAGGGCTAGCGGGCCCCAAGAGACCCAGTACTTC. It encodes CASIRASGPQETQYF.

The chain links TRBV19 to TRBJ2-2; 8 bases agree with TRBD1. The germline V gene has CDR1 LNHDA and CDR2 SQIVND (reference sequence). The CDR3 totals 16 residues. V dropped 1 base and J dropped 6; count of bases not matched to a gene: 7. The CDR3 nucleotides read TGTGCCAGTAGTATAGTATGGACAGGGCGTCCCGGGGAGCTGTTTTTT. Translating it yields CASSIVWTGRPGELFF.

The chain joins TRBV10-1 to TRBJ2-1; TRBD2 agrees at 9 bases. V lost 4 bases to trimming and J lost 4 bases; unmatched junction nucleotides: 8. CDR3 size: 16 residues. Per germline, CDR1 WNHNN and CDR2 SYGVQD (reference sequence). This CDR3 is CASSGASGNSYNEQFF. DNA of the CDR3: TGCGCCAGCAGTGGAGCTAGCGGGAATAGTTACAATGAGCAGTTCTTC.

V and J are TRBV29-1 and TRBJ2-3, with TRBD2 matching over 10 bases. V shed 1 base, J shed 5 bases, and the junction held 6 bases outside the gene matches. The germline CDR1 and CDR2 sequences are SQVTM and ANQGSEA. This CDR3 spans 15 amino acids. CDR3 in amino acids: CSVEGASGSLDTQYF. The DNA of the CDR3 is TGCAGCGTTGAAGGGGCTAGCGGGAGTCTAGATACGCAGTATTTT.

A few counts support this clone. Here the CDR3 reads CASSLGTGGFNTEAFF. DNA of the CDR3: TGCGCCAGCAGCTTGGGAACAGGGGGTTTCAACACTGAAGCTTTCTTT. The chain joins TRBV5-1 to TRBJ1-1, with 8 bases identical to TRBD1. Per germline, CDR1 SGHRS and CDR2 YFSETQ. The CDR3 is 16 amino acids. The V and J ends lost 0 bases and 2 bases, in that order; junction bases with no gene match: 6.

The chain links TRBV5-6 to TRBJ2-2, with no clear D. V lost 4 bases and J 1 base, leaving 8 bases between the germline ends. The V gene's germline CDR1 is SGHDT and CDR2 YYEEEE. This CDR3 comprises 14 residues. The CDR3 protein is CASSVAGNTGELFF. CDR3 DNA: TGTGCCAGCAGCGTGGCCGGGAACACCGGGGAGCTGTTTTTT.

J is TRBJ2-7 and V is TRBV7-8; D might be TRBD2 (6 bases). Trimming pared 0 bases from V and 4 bases from J, leaving 16 bases between. Germline V gene data show CDR1 as SGHVS and CDR2 as FQNEAQ. The CDR3 extends over 16 amino acids. Written as DNA, the CDR3 is TGTGCCAGCAGCTTAGCGGGAGGAAACGATATGTACGAGCAGTACTTC. This gives the protein CASSLAGGNDMYEQYF.

The CDR3 region has the DNA TGTGCCAGCAGTTTACAAGCGGGTATCGGGGCAGATACGCAGTATTTT. Residues: CASSLQAGIGADTQYF. The gene calls are TRBV6-5 and TRBJ2-3; TRBD2 might be the D (6 bases). Germline V lookup: CDR1 MNHEY, CDR2 SVGAGI. The V and J ends lost 4 bases and 4 bases respectively, with 18 bases between them. CDR3 length: 16 residues.

The CDR3 DNA follows: TGCGCCAGCAGCCTCCATACAGGGACAGATACGCAGTATTTT. It codes for CASSLHTGTDTQYF. This sequence joins TRBV4-3 and TRBJ2-3; tentatively, D is TRBD1 (6 bases). The V end was cut by 4 bases, the J end by 3 bases, with 11 bases between. The length of the CDR3 is 14 residues. CDR1 LGHNA and CDR2 YSLEER come from the germline V gene.

A remark on this clone: One end of the junction fails to match germline, which may point to a read error. The chain carries TRBV27 and TRBJ2-3, with 12 positions matching TRBD2. Germline V gene sequence: CDR1 MNHEY, CDR2 SMNVEV (reference sequence). The CDR3 extends over 17 amino acids. The CDR3 loop reads CASSISSGRAMIDTQYF. The CDR3 DNA reads as TGTGCCAGCAGTATATCTAGCGGGAGGGCTATGATAGATACGCAGTATTTT.

CDR3 in DNA: TGTGCCAGCAGCTTATCTCAGGCTAACTATGGCTACACCTTC. Its protein is CASSLSQANYGYTF. The rearrangement uses TRBV7-9 and TRBJ1-2; D is unresolved. V lost 2 bases, J lost 0 bases, and 7 bases lay in between. Germline loops: CDR1 SEHNR, CDR2 FQNEAQ (reference sequence). The CDR3 extends over 14 amino acids.

The chain combines TRBV7-9 with TRBJ1-4; D is unclear. The V gene lost 6 bases and the J gene lost 5 bases, with 16 bases spanning the gap. The CDR3 has 15 amino acids. Germline V gives CDR1 SEHNR, CDR2 FQNEAQ (reference sequence). CDR3 amino acids: CASSYGRRGNEKLFF. In DNA, the CDR3 is TGTGCCAGCAGTTACGGACGTAGAGGGAATGAAAAACTGTTTTTT.

V is TRBV9 and J is TRBJ2-7, with D unresolved. Trimming removed 0 bases from V and 0 bases from J, with 10 bases in between. Per germline, CDR1 SGDLS and CDR2 YYNGEE. The CDR3 consists of 15 residues. The CDR3 here is CASSVGVRGSYEQYF. Written as DNA, the CDR3 is TGTGCCAGCAGCGTAGGGGTAAGAGGCTCCTACGAGCAGTACTTC. The complete variable domain, with remaining parts taken from reference TRBV9 and TRBJ2-7, reads DSGVTQTPKHLITATGQRVTLRCSPRSGDLSVYWYQQSLDQGLQFLIQYYNGEERAKGNILERFSAQQFPDLHSELNLSSLELGDSALYFCASSVGVRGSYEQYFGPGTRLTVT.

The CDR3 is CASSQDPGTGANYGYTF. The CDR3 coding sequence is TGCGCCAGCAGCCAAGACCCTGGGACAGGAGCTAACTATGGCTACACCTTC. The chain employs TRBV4-1 and TRBJ1-2, with 8 bases fitting TRBD1. CDR1 and CDR2 from the germline V gene are MGHRA and YSYEKL. Unmatched junction bases numbered 6, after V lost 0 bases and J lost 0 bases. There are 17 residues in the CDR3.

V gene TRBV5-1 combines with J gene TRBJ2-3; 8 bases match TRBD1. Germline CDR1 and CDR2: SGHRS and YFSETQ. There are 15 residues in the CDR3. With V trimmed by 2 bases and J by 2 bases, 4 bases remained unmatched. For the CDR3, the DNA is TGCGCCAGCAGCTTTGGGACAGGCTTCACAGATACGCAGTATTTT. As protein: CASSFGTGFTDTQYF.

The chain links TRBV5-1 to TRBJ2-3, with 10 positions matching TRBD1. The CDR3 covers 14 residues. The V gene's germline CDR1 is SGHRS and CDR2 YFSETQ. The V segment lost 7 bases and the J segment 3 bases; nucleotides outside the gene matches: 5. CDR3 loop: CASETGGGTDTQYF. In DNA form, the CDR3 reads TGCGCCAGCGAGACAGGGGGCGGAACAGATACGCAGTATTTT.